Listed here are 7 T cell receptor beta chains from one sample, sequenced in a study of CD8 T cells in ankylosing spondylitis. Whole-study results and caveats: Seemingly distinctive of ankylosing spondylitis blood was a TCR beta motif formed by eight highly homologous variants.

TCRdb reprocessed the 5' RACE reads with MiXCR, giving one entry per CDR3 protein. This table holds some 840,000 distinct CDR3 sequences, 10% to 15% found once. Antigens of these TCRs are unknown. The sample comprised blood, either unsorted or a sorted T cell fraction (not recorded which). The receptors derive from a male donor with ankylosing spondylitis.

V gene TRBV7-2 combines with J gene TRBJ2-2; possibly TRBD2 for D (6 bases). The ends were cut back, 5 bases at V and 2 bases at J, with 15 bases in the middle. The germline CDR1 and CDR2 sequences are SGHTA and FQGNSA. The CDR3 is 16 residues long. CDR3 coding DNA: TGTGCCAGCAGCCCCCGGAGGGGTTCCAACACCGGGGAGCTGTTTTTT. Encoded protein: CASSPRRGSNTGELFF.

This clonotype was detected many times. The chain couples TRBV6-2 or TRBV6-3 to TRBJ2-3, with 11 bases that match TRBD2. The CDR3 is 15 amino acids. The V gene's germline CDR1 is MNHEY and CDR2 SVGEGT. J lost 4 bases, V lost 2 bases, and 2 bases had no gene match. Here the CDR3 reads CASSYVAGGADTQYF. For the CDR3, the DNA is TGTGCCAGCAGTTACGTAGCGGGAGGGGCAGATACGCAGTATTTT.

The CDR3 loop is CASSQVAQFSNYGYTF. DNA of the CDR3: TGTGCCAGCAGCCAAGTTGCGCAGTTTTCTAACTATGGCTACACCTTC. The J gene is TRBJ1-2, the V gene TRBV4-2; D is ambiguous. There are 16 residues in the CDR3. The germline V gene encodes CDR1 LGHNA and CDR2 YNFKEQ. The V gene lost 1 base and the J gene lost 0 bases, with 12 bases spanning the gap.

The chain joins TRBV24-1 to TRBJ2-1, with 8 positions matching TRBD2. The germline V gene encodes CDR1 KGHDR and CDR2 SFDVKD. V was pared by 6 bases and J by 4 bases, with 7 bases of the junction left unmatched. The CDR3 contains 15 residues. The CDR3 DNA is TGTGCCACCAGTACCACTAGCGGATCTTACAATGAGCAGTTCTTC. This sequence encodes CATSTTSGSYNEQFF.

This clonotype was counted between two and nine times. One end of the junction fails to match germline, which may point to a read error. The chain carries TRBV7-7 and TRBJ2-1, with D perhaps given as TRBD1 or TRBD2 (6 bases each). Germline-derived CDR1 and CDR2 are SSHAT and FNYEAQ (reference sequence). CDR3 size: 15 residues. DNA of the CDR3: TGTGCTAGCAGCTTAAACGTAGGGGGGACCAATGAGCAGTTCTTC. Residues: CASSLNVGGTNEQFF.

Only a few counts were recorded for this clonotype. The chain recombines TRBV20-1 with TRBJ2-5; 10 bases line up with TRBD2. This CDR3 has 14 residues. Germline CDR1 is DFQATT and CDR2 is SNEGSKA (reference sequence). Unmatched junction bases numbered 7, after V lost 4 bases and J lost 5 bases. The CDR3 spells CSATILAGEETQYF. CDR3 in DNA: TGCAGTGCTACCATTCTAGCGGGGGAGGAGACCCAGTACTTC.

This clonotype was counted between two and nine times. The chain couples TRBV18 to TRBJ2-5; tentative D call: TRBD2 (7 bases). This CDR3 is 15 amino acids long. Germline loops: CDR1 KGHSH, CDR2 LQKENI. Trimming removed 0 bases from V and 4 bases from J, with 12 bases in between. CDR3 amino acids: CASSPPGGPGETQYF. CDR3 DNA: TGTGCCAGCTCACCACCGGGGGGGCCGGGAGAGACCCAGTACTTC.